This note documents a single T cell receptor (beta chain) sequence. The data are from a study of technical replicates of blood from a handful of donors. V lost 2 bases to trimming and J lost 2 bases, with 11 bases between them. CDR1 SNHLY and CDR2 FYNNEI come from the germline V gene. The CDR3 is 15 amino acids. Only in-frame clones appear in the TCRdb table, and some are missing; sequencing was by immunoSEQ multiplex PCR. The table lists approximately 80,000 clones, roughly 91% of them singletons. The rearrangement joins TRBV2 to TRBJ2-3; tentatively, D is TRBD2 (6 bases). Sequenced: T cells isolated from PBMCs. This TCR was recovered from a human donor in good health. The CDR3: CASSEFGDSTDTQYF. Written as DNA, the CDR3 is TGTGCCAGCAGTGAATTCGGGGACTCCACAGATACGCAGTATTTT. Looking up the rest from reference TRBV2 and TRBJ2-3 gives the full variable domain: EPEVTQTPSHQVTQMGQEVILRCVPISNHLYFYWYRQILGQKVEFLVSFYNNEISEKSEIFDDQFSVERPDGSNFTLKIRSTKLEDSAMYFCASSEFGDSTDTQYFGPGTRLTVL.